The text below deals with one T cell receptor beta chain. Its antigen is not identified. This CDR3 has 16 residues. Germline assignment: CDR1 LGHNA and CDR2 YSLEER. Trimming took 0 bases from V and 6 from J; bases not matched to a gene: 5. The sample originates from a study of T cell responses to AZD1222 COVID-19 vaccine. On the study more broadly: Timing groups of about 4 and about 12 weeks for second doses were pooled. Overall study findings and caveats: The CD4 TCRs associated with vaccination extended across spike and predominated at 160-218 and 743-854. Females made up more of the donors, who were largely white British, and clonal diversity may have come out too low.

The protocol was immunoSEQ multiplex PCR, while the TCRdb copy is restricted to in-frame clones and leaves out a portion. The top ten hold under 2.5% of the sample, which has roughly 180,000 clones, over 80% seen once. The sequencing used peripheral blood, collected on day 0 of AZD1222 vaccination. The chain uses TRBV4-3 and TRBJ2-7; 13 positions match TRBD2. The clonotype originates from an adult in good health. CDR3 sequence (DNA): TGCGCCAGCAGCCAAGATCTCGGGACTAGCGGGGTCGAGCAGTACTTC. Translation: CASSQDLGTSGVEQYF.